Sequencing of this T cell receptor (beta chain) was carried out in a study of cytomegalovirus exposure and HLA in healthy donors. Whole-study context: There were about 85 million unique TCRs (from HLA-typed donors) in an early data release.

This CDR3 is built from 15 residues. Germline loops: CDR1 SGHAT, CDR2 FQNNGV. V was pared by 4 bases and J by 5 bases, with 17 bases between. The study's findings and limits: Several top significant clusters appeared, in a later analysis, to be linked to common viral pathogens. As was reported, the HLA-A and HLA-B alleles of most subjects were accurately predicted from TCR beta sequences. Presence/absence analyses treated sequencing depth as roughly uniform across donors.

About this clone itself: What it recognizes is unknown.

The PCR employed 60 Vbeta primers together with 13 Jbeta primers. The table came from immunoSEQ multiplex PCR; TCRdb's copy has only in-frame clones and leaves some out. The sample comprises about 130,000 clones, 80% to 90% of which are singletons, and more than 4% rests with the top ten. Sequenced material: PBMCs. This receptor was taken from a woman in her 30s in good health and CMV-seronegative. V gene TRBV11-2 combines with J gene TRBJ1-1; TRBD1 might be the D (6 bases). CDR3 sequence reads: CASSSNRVERTEAFF. CDR3 nucleotide sequence: TGTGCCAGCAGCTCCAACAGGGTGGAGAGGACTGAAGCTTTCTTT.